This T cell receptor (beta chain) emerged from a study of blood T cells in healthy people across ages. A second PCR of about 7 to 12 cycles used a sample-barcoded 5' primer and a J-beta primer mix. TCRdb fed the 5' RACE reads into MiXCR, producing one record per CDR3 protein. The table has hundreds of thousands of distinct CDR3 sequences, about 30% seen once; the top ten hold less than 20%. Study-wide findings and caveats: Observed TCR beta diversity per million T cells went down as age went up. This fall followed a roughly linear course with age. CMV status of donors was not determined, possibly confounding expanded clonotype changes.

Those donating, healthy Caucasian individuals from Russia, were aged about 6 to 100. Each sample yielded at least 5 micrograms of PBMC total RNA. In this sample, this clonotype turned up many times. The antigen remains unidentified. V was clipped by 0 bases and J by 5 bases; unmatched bases: 8. This CDR3 region has 16 residues. This sequence originates from a woman of 80 years or more in good health. The genes are TRBV12-3 or TRBV12-4 and TRBJ2-5; 8 bases line up with TRBD1. Sequenced input: blood. CDR3 DNA sequence: TGTGCCAGCAGTTTAGCGCGCCAGGGGGCGCGTGAGACCCAGTACTTC. Protein: CASSLARQGARETQYF.